The T cell receptor beta chain under discussion was sequenced for a study of blood T cell repertoires in COVID-19. Residents of over 20 US areas, aged roughly 18 to 89 years, made up the participants. Researchers sorted participants into cohorts using their self-reported clinical history. Before being deemed recovered, Cohort 3 donors had two negative PCRs, clearance, or symptom resolution. The authors' processing: Amplification of reference gene primers was used by the study to estimate nucleated cell counts. Generated by immunoSEQ multiplex PCR, the TCRdb table keeps only in-frame clones and is missing some. That table furnishes V, J and clone size, whereas the DNA furnished D and trimming. The profile shows 150,000 to 200,000 clones, almost 85% of them singletons. This CDR3 is built from 13 residues. Deletions cut 6 bases from V and 0 bases from J, with 9 bases between. From germline, CDR1 is SGDLS and CDR2 YYNGEE.

This chain links TRBV9 with TRBJ1-1; D is ambiguous. This clonotype was obtained from a man in his fifties or sixties who had recovered from COVID-19. The specimen was PBMCs or T cells enriched from blood (not recorded which). The CDR3 region is CASMREMNTEAFF. DNA of the CDR3: TGTGCCAGCATGAGGGAAATGAACACTGAAGCTTTCTTT. Filled out from reference TRBV9 and TRBJ1-1, the complete variable domain reads DSGVTQTPKHLITATGQRVTLRCSPRSGDLSVYWYQQSLDQGLQFLIQYYNGEERAKGNILERFSAQQFPDLHSELNLSSLELGDSALYFCASMREMNTEAFFGQGTRLTVV.